The present T cell receptor (beta chain) was sequenced within a study of relationships among human T cell subsets. From mRNA, alpha and beta CDR3 regions were amplified using semiquantitative ARM-PCR. ARM-PCR used tagged nested gene-specific primers, then communal superprimers for exponential amplification. TCRdb ran MiXCR on the multiplex PCR reads and lists one entry per CDR3 protein. The repertoire holds about 4,300 distinct CDR3 sequences, with roughly 47% as singletons. Trimming stripped 6 bases from V and 7 bases from J, with 13 bases between. This CDR3 region has 13 residues. Per germline, CDR1 ENHRY and CDR2 SYGVKD. Th2 cells were selected with anti-CD294 beads after removing CD4+CD56+ natural killer T cells. This clonotype ranks as large.

The chain recombines TRBV10-3 with TRBJ1-5, with a weak D call TRBD1 (6 bases). The sequence was obtained from a man in his forties in good health. Sequencing was carried out using CD4+ Th2 cells sorted from blood. As DNA, the CDR3 is TGTGCCATCAGCCCAGGGGCGGGGCAGCCCCAGCATTTT. This sequence encodes CAISPGAGQPQHF.